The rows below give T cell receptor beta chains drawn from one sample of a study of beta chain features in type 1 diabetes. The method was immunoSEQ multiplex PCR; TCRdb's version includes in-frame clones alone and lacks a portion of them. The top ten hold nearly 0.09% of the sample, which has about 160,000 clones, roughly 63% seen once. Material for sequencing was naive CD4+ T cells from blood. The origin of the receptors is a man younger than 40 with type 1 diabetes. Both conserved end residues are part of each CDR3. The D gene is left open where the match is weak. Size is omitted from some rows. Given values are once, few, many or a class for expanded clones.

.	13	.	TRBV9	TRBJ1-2	TGTGCCAGCAGCGTAGAGGCTAACTATGGCTACACCTTC	CASSVEANYGYTF
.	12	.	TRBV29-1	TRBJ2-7	TGCAGCGTTGCTGGGGCCGGGTACGAGCAGTACTTC	CSVAGAGYEQYF
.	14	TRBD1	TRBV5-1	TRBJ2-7	TGCGCCAGCAGATCGGGACAGCCCTCCTACGAGCAGTACTTC	CASRSGQPSYEQYF
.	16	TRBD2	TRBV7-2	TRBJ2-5	TGTGCCAGCAGCCCCTGGACTAGCGGGCCGCAAGAGACCCAGTACTTC	CASSPWTSGPQETQYF
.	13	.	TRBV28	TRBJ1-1	TGTGCCAGCAAGCCGGGCATCGTCACTGAAGCTTTCTTT	CASKPGIVTEAFF
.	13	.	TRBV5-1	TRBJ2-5	TGCGCCAGCAGCTTGGGGAGCAGAGAGACCCAGTACTTC	CASSLGSRETQYF
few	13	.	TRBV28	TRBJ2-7	TGTGCCAGCAGTTTAGGGACAATCTACGAGCAGTACTTC	CASSLGTIYEQYF
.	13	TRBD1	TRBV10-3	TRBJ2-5	TGTGCCATCAGTGGGGGACAGGTCGAGACCCAGTACTTC	CAISGGQVETQYF
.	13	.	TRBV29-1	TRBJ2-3	TGCAGCGCCGGTGGGGGGAGCACAGATACGCAGTATTTT	CSAGGGSTDTQYF
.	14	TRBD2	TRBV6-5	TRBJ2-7	TGTGCCAGCAGTCCACCGGGGAGGGTGTACGAGCAGTACTTC	CASSPPGRVYEQYF
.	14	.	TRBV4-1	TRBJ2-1	TGCGCCAGCAGCCAAGAAAAAGGGCGCAATGAGCAGTTCTTC	CASSQEKGRNEQFF
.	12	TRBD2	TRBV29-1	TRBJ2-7	TGCAGCGTGCTAGGACTAGCCTACGAGCAGTACTTC	CSVLGLAYEQYF
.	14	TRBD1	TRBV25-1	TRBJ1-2	TGTGCCAGCGCCTCTGACAGGGAAGATAACGGCTACACCTTC	CASASDREDNGYTF
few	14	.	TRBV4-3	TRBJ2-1	TGCGCCAGCAGCTCGGAACAGGGCAACGGTGAGCAGTTCTTC	CASSSEQGNGEQFF
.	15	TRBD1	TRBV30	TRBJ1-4	TGTGCCTGGAGTGGGAAGGGGGCTGGTAATGAAAAACTGTTTTTT	CAWSGKGAGNEKLFF
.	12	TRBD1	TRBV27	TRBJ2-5	TGTGCCAGCAGTTTCCCCGGGACAGGGATGTACTTC	CASSFPGTGMYF
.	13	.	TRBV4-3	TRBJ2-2	TGCGCCAGCAGCCCGGTTCGCACCGGGGAGCTGTTTTTT	CASSPVRTGELFF
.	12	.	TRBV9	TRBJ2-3	TGTGCCAGCAGCGGCCCCAGAACTACGCAGTATTTT	CASSGPRTTQYF
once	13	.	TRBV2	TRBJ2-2	TGTGCCAGCATCCCCCAGGGGATCGGGGAGCTGTTTTTT	CASIPQGIGELFF
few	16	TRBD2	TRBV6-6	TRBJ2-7	TGTGCCAGCAGTCGAGGACTAGCGGGGACCTCCTACGAGCAGTACTTC	CASSRGLAGTSYEQYF
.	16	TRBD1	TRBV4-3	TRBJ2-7	TGCGCCAGCAGCCAAGATTATCGACAGGGCGCCTACGAGCAGTACTTC	CASSQDYRQGAYEQYF
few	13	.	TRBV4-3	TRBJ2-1	TGCGCCAGCAGCCCCCAAAGGTACAATGAGCAGTTCTTC	CASSPQRYNEQFF
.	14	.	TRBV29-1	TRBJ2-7	TGCAGCGTTGGGGTGACAGGCCTATCCTACGAGCAGTACTTC	CSVGVTGLSYEQYF
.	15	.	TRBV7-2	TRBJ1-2	TGTGCCAGCAGCTCCTCACCGGGAGCCGGCTTGCGGTACACCTTC	CASSSSPGAGLRYTF
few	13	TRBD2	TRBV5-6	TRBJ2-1	TGTGCCAGCGTCCCGGGAGGGTACAATGAGCAGTTCTTC	CASVPGGYNEQFF
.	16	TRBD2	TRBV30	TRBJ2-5	TGTGCCTGGAGTACGAGACTAGCGGGGTTCCAAGAGACCCAGTACTTC	CAWSTRLAGFQETQYF
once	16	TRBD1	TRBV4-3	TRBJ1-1	TGCGCCAGCAGCTCCGGGACAGGGGTTGTGAACACTGAAGCTTTCTTT	CASSSGTGVVNTEAFF
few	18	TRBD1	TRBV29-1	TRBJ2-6	TGCAGCGTTCCTACAGGGGACCATAGTAACTCTGGGGCCAACGTCCTGACTTTC	CSVPTGDHSNSGANVLTF
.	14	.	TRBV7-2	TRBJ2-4	TGTGCCAGCAGCTTAAGGCACCTACAAAACATTCAGTACTTC	CASSLRHLQNIQYF
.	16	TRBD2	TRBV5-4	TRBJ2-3	TGTGCCAGCAGCTTCTGGCGGGGGGAGGGCACAGATACGCAGTATTTT	CASSFWRGEGTDTQYF
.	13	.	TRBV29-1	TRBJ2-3	TGCAGCGTTGGACCGGATATGACAGATACGCAGTATTTT	CSVGPDMTDTQYF
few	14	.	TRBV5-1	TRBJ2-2	TGCGCCAGCAGCTTGGAAGGGAACACCGGGGAGCTGTTTTTT	CASSLEGNTGELFF
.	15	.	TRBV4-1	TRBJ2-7	TGCGCCAGCAGCCAAGATCGGGGGAGTGTCCACGAGCAGTACTTC	CASSQDRGSVHEQYF
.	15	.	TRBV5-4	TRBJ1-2	TGTGCCAGCAGCGAGGAGGTCACTTCTAACTATGGCTACACCTTC	CASSEEVTSNYGYTF
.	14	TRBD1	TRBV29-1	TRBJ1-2	TGCAGCGTGCACCGGGACAGGGATAACTATGGCTACACCTTC	CSVHRDRDNYGYTF
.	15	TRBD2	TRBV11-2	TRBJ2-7	TGTGCCAGCAGCTTGCTAGCGGGGCATTCCTACGAGCAGTACTTC	CASSLLAGHSYEQYF
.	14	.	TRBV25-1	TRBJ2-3	TGTGCCAGCAGTGTCGACGGAGTCACAGATACGCAGTATTTT	CASSVDGVTDTQYF
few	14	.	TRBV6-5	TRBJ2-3	TGTGCCAGCAGTTACCTGGGGGTCCCAGATACGCAGTATTTT	CASSYLGVPDTQYF
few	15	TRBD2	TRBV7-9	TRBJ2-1	TGTGCCAGCAGCCGAGCGGGGAGCTCCTACAATGAGCAGTTCTTC	CASSRAGSSYNEQFF
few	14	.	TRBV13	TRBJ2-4	TGTGCCAGCAGCTTGGATCTCGACAGAAACATTCAGTACTTC	CASSLDLDRNIQYF
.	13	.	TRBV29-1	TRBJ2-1	TGCAGCGTTGTGGACAGTGCCTACAATGAGCAGTTCTTC	CSVVDSAYNEQFF
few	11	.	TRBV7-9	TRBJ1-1	TGTGCCAGCAGCCTTCTTTCTGGAGCTTTCTTT	CASSLLSGAFF
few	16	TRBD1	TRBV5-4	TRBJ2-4	TGTGCCAGCAGCTCACAGGGGGCTAAAGGCAAAAACATTCAGTACTTC	CASSSQGAKGKNIQYF
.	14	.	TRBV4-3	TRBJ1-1	TGCGCCAGCAGCCAAGCTGGGGTCAACACTGAAGCTTTCTTT	CASSQAGVNTEAFF
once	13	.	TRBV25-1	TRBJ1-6	TGTGCCAGCAGTGAATATCCGGGGTCACCCCTCCACTTT	CASSEYPGSPLHF
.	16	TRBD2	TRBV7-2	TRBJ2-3	TGTGCCAGCAGCTTAACACAGCGGGGGGGCGCAGATACGCAGTATTTT	CASSLTQRGGADTQYF
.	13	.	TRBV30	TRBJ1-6	TGTGCCTGGAGGCAAGAAAGCCCCGATAACCTCCACTTT	CAWRQESPDNLHF
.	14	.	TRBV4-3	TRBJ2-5	TGCGCCAGCAGCCAAGATGTGGGGCGGGAGACCCAGTACTTC	CASSQDVGRETQYF
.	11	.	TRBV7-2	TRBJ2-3	TGTGCCAGCAGCTTAGTTAAGCAACTGTATTTT	CASSLVKQLYF